Described below is a single T cell receptor (beta chain) sequence and its context. This clone was observed a few times. What this receptor recognizes is not known. No clone much larger than this one lies a single base away; base qualities are absent. TCRbeta CDR3 regions were amplified from genomic DNA by means of the immunoSEQ Assay, a bias-controlled multiplex PCR. Turning to the authors' computational methods: Within the assay, amplification of reference gene primers was used to estimate how many nucleated cells each sample contained. To quantify the absolute abundance of each unique TCRbeta CDR3 rearrangement, sequence reads were collapsed and filtered. For each sample, productive Simpson clonality was calculated as the square root of Simpson's diversity index across productive rearrangements. The table was pulled from immuneACCESS by TCRdb, which kept in-frame rearrangements only. Such tables lose some clones; where checked, under half of the loss comes from unresolved V genes, and the rest has no known cause. V and J calls and clone size are as listed in that table; D and trimming were resolved from the DNA. The sample table holds 300,000 to 350,000 clones, of which about nine tenths were seen once. Around 10% of the sample goes to the ten largest clones.

As encoded in the germline V gene, CDR1 is MNHNS while CDR2 is SASEGT. Trimming leaves V shorter by 2 bases and J shorter by 1 base, with the junction holding 5 bases beyond the gene matches. The CDR3 runs 16 amino acids, cysteine and phenylalanine included. Only the CDR3 part of the read is kept: 48 bases, read in frame from the first base. The data derive from a study of blood T cell repertoires in COVID-19 (dated by TCRdb to 2018 to 2021). Some background on the complete study: Collaborator samples came from the United States, Italy and Spain and covered acute and convalescent phases of COVID-19. The prospective study material was composed of cDNA or gDNA derived from T cells, B-cell-depleted T cells, or PBMCs. Nearly every sample came with metadata listing a de-identified subject ID, COVID-19 status, age in years and sex. Deeply sampled blood TCRbeta repertoires from subjects exposed to, actively infected with, or recovered from COVID-19 were included in the dataset. HLA class I and class II types, where available, came from metadata supplied by the sample provider rather than from assay-based typing. The samples were drawn from the first 160 participants of the ongoing ImmuneRACE study and from 950 to 1,500 subjects provided by 6 global collaborators. The repertoires were released in a freely available public database intended as a resource for research on the immune response to SARS-CoV-2.

The paper's findings and limits, for the study overall: Clinical and demographic metadata were provided uncurated, with the amount varying by source and participant.

One collaborating source in Seattle enrolled patients while the patients were actively infected and followed the patients over time throughout the course of disease. Collaborating institutions collected whole blood in K2EDTA tubes following their own protocols. For TCRbeta analysis, collaborator samples were shipped as frozen whole blood, as isolated PBMCs, or as DNA extracted from either sample type. This sequence originates from a young man with COVID-19, enrolled during active disease. This chain joins TRBV6-1 to TRBJ1-5, with 7 middle bases fitting TRBD1. Sequenced material: peripheral blood. The nucleotide sequence is TGTGCCAGCAGTGAATATCGGGACAGAAGCAATCAGCCCCAGCATTTT. The translation is CASSEYRDRSNQPQHF.